The T cell receptor beta chain under discussion was sequenced for a study of blood T cell repertoires in COVID-19. For the study at large: From the United States, Italy and Spain came samples of acute and convalescent COVID-19.

In the authors' methods: Amplification of reference gene primers provided the estimated nucleated cell counts. Method: immunoSEQ multiplex PCR; TCRdb's copy keeps in-frame clones and lacks some. V, J and clone size are taken as reported in that table, and D and trimming were inferred from the DNA itself. The sample shows a few hundred thousand clones, 85% of them seen only once. The sample was peripheral blood. This receptor was obtained from a human donor in a cohort sampled during active COVID-19.

This CDR3 reads CANGKGQGVRELFF. In DNA, the CDR3 is TGTGCCAACGGAAAAGGACAGGGGGTACGGGAGCTGTTTTTT. The gene calls are TRBV2 and TRBJ2-2, with 10 bases aligning to TRBD1. Germline V gene sequence: CDR1 SNHLY, CDR2 FYNNEI. The CDR3 contains 14 residues. Trimming took 10 bases from V and 9 from J; bases not matched to a gene: 11.